Shown below are 32 T cell receptor beta chains from a single sample sequenced in a study of radiation and T cells in renal cell carcinoma. Generated by immunoSEQ multiplex PCR, the TCRdb table keeps only in-frame clones and is missing some. Of roughly 61,000 clones listed, about 80% are singletons. Sample time point: blood 4 weeks post-SBRT, at nephrectomy. Specified treatment: 15 Gy SBRT to primary tumor, nephrectomy 4 weeks later. This sample comprised blood, obtained from a patient whose treatment included radiotherapy and nephrectomy. The receptor set was obtained from a man between 60 and 70 years old with renal cell carcinoma.

The chain couples TRBV10-3 to TRBJ1-5, with 7 bases identical to TRBD1. Germline CDR1 reads ENHRY; CDR2 reads SYGVKD. J was trimmed by 5 bases and V by 6 bases; bases with no gene match: 13. The CDR3 extends over 16 amino acids. DNA for the CDR3: TGTGCCATCAGCCCGGACAGGTCAGCGGGGCATCAGCCCCAGCATTTT. Amino acid sequence: CAISPDRSAGHQPQHF.

The chain links TRBV11-2 to TRBJ2-3; 7 nucleotides agree with TRBD2. Losses at the gene ends were 7 bases for V and 2 bases for J; bases not matched to a gene: 6. There are 14 residues in the CDR3. The V gene's germline CDR1 is SGHAT and CDR2 FQNNGV. CDR3 residues: CASNRDYSTDTQYF. CDR3 bases: TGTGCCAGCAACCGGGACTACTCCACAGATACGCAGTATTTT.

This clone has just one count. The chain combines TRBV4-2 with TRBJ2-7; 9 bases line up with TRBD2. The CDR3 has 17 amino acids. The V gene's germline CDR1 is LGHNA and CDR2 YNFKEQ. V gave up 3 bases and J gave up 2 bases; unmatched junction bases: 11. The CDR3 is CASSQSLAGPAPYEQYV. CDR3 coding DNA: TGTGCCAGCAGCCAGTCCCTAGCGGGACCTGCTCCCTACGAGCAGTACGTC.

This CDR3 reads CASQQGGLTSFYNEQFF. Written as DNA, the CDR3 is TGTGCCAGCCAACAAGGGGGACTCACCTCCTTTTACAATGAGCAGTTCTTC. V and J are TRBV19 and TRBJ2-1; D is perhaps TRBD1 or TRBD2 (6 bases each). CDR1 and CDR2 from the germline V gene are LNHDA and SQIVND (reference sequence). V was cut by 9 bases and J by 4 bases, with 25 bases left in between. This CDR3 has 17 residues.

The CDR3 here is CASRPDSGAPGPQYF. Here the CDR3 DNA reads TGCGCCAGCAGACCTGATAGTGGTGCCCCTGGTCCCCAGTACTTC. V and J are TRBV5-1 and TRBJ2-5; D is uncertain. CDR1 and CDR2 from the germline V gene are SGHRS and YFSETQ. V was shortened by 5 bases and J by 9 bases, with 23 bases between the two germline ends. This CDR3 region has 15 residues. Drawing the rest from reference TRBV5-1 and TRBJ2-5, the complete variable domain is KAGVTQTPRYLIKTRGQQVTLSCSPISGHRSVSWYQQTPGQGLQFLFEYFSETQRNKGNFPGRFSGRQFSNSRSEMNVSTLELGDSALYLCASRPDSGAPGPQYFGPGTRLLVL.

This clone was seen more than once but under ten times. The chain has TRBV2 and TRBJ1-1; D may be TRBD1 (5 bases). Per the germline V gene, CDR1 is SNHLY and CDR2 is FYNNEI. This CDR3 contains 15 residues. Trimming took 8 bases from V and 0 from J, leaving 16 bases between them. The CDR3 region has the DNA TGTGCCAGCGGGACTGGCATTAGGATGAACACTGAAGCTTTCTTT. Protein sequence: CASGTGIRMNTEAFF.

The chain has TRBV2 and TRBJ1-4, with unresolved D. The CDR3 runs to 14 residues. CDR1 and CDR2 (germline): SNHLY, FYNNEI. Trimming left V 1 base short and J 8 bases short, with 11 bases between. CDR3 amino acids: CASSEDSAGEKLFF. In DNA, the CDR3 is TGTGCCAGCAGTGAAGACTCGGCTGGGGAAAAACTGTTTTTT.

In its sample, this clone was seen once. V is TRBV6-5 and J is TRBJ2-1, with 8 bases identical to TRBD2. V shed 5 bases and J 4 bases; nucleotides not matched to a gene: 7. Germline CDR1 and CDR2: MNHEY and SVGAGI. This CDR3 contains 15 residues. The CDR3 spells CASSPITGGYNEQFF. CDR3 DNA: TGTGCCAGCAGTCCGATTACGGGAGGGTACAATGAGCAGTTCTTC.

Here the CDR3 reads CASSLDRGHNEKLFF. The CDR3 coding sequence is TGTGCCAGCAGCTTAGACCGGGGCCATAATGAAAAACTGTTTTTT. The V call is TRBV7-2, the J call TRBJ1-4; the D gene is possibly TRBD1 (5 bases). V lost 1 base to trimming and J lost 4 bases, with 10 bases between them. The CDR3 has 15 residues. Germline V lookup: CDR1 SGHTA, CDR2 FQGNSA.

This clone appeared a few times. The chain employs TRBV7-9 and TRBJ1-1; 8 bases are a match to TRBD1. CDR3 length equals 14 residues. Germline loops: CDR1 SEHNR, CDR2 FQNEAQ (reference sequence). After removal of 6 bases from V and 0 bases from J, the junction contained 3 bases not matched to a gene. CDR3 coding DNA: TGTGCCAGCAGTCAGGGACAGGTGAACACTGAAGCTTTCTTT. Protein sequence: CASSQGQVNTEAFF.

This clone was found a few times. The genes are TRBV7-9 and TRBJ1-1; perhaps TRBD1 as D (6 bases). V was cut by 5 bases and J by 3 bases, with 13 bases left in between. Germline V lookup: CDR1 SEHNR, CDR2 FQNEAQ (reference sequence). The CDR3 is 14 amino acids. CDR3 residues: CASSLQGLDTEAFF. CDR3 nucleotides: TGTGCCAGCAGCCTACAGGGTCTGGACACTGAAGCTTTCTTT.

The V call is TRBV29-1, the J call TRBJ1-4; possible D gene TRBD1, 6 bases. CDR3 length: 13 residues. V was shortened by 5 bases and J by 6 bases, with 13 bases between the two germline ends. In germline, CDR1 is SQVTM, CDR2 ANQGSEA. CDR3 region: CSVRGGEDEKLFF. The CDR3 DNA is TGCAGCGTTCGGGGGGGCGAGGATGAAAAACTGTTTTTT.

The genes are TRBV2 and TRBJ1-2; TRBD1 is a possible D gene (6 bases). The CDR3 loop spans 13 amino acids. V dropped 4 bases and J dropped 4 bases, with 10 bases sitting between them. Germline assignment: CDR1 SNHLY and CDR2 FYNNEI. The CDR3 loop reads CASSGQESYGYTF. DNA of the CDR3: TGTGCCAGCAGTGGACAGGAGTCCTATGGCTACACCTTC.

The chain joins TRBV2 to TRBJ1-1; a weak D match, TRBD1 (5 bases). This CDR3 is 13 amino acids long. Trimming left V 7 bases short and J 0 bases short, with 9 bases between. Germline V CDR1 and CDR2: SNHLY, FYNNEI. CDR3 sequence (DNA): TGTGCCAGCAAAAGGGGAATGAACACTGAAGCTTTCTTT. This gives the protein CASKRGMNTEAFF.

V usage is TRBV25-1 and J usage is TRBJ1-2; 7 positions match TRBD1. The ends lost 4 bases at V and 13 bases at J; junction bases unmatched: 9. This CDR3 is 12 amino acids long. CDR1 MGHDK and CDR2 SYGVNS come from the germline V gene. CDR3 residues: CASSVHLTGVTF. CDR3 nucleotide sequence: TGTGCCAGCAGTGTCCACCTTACAGGGGTCACCTTC.

This chain joins TRBV6-6 and TRBJ2-1, with D perhaps assigned TRBD1 or TRBD2 (6 bases each). CDR1 is MNHNY, CDR2 SVGAGI, per germline (reference sequence). This CDR3 is built from 12 residues. Trimming took 1 base from V and 10 from J, leaving 8 bases between them. This CDR3 reads CASSYLGGEQFF. CDR3 DNA sequence: TGTGCCAGCAGTTACTTAGGGGGGGAGCAGTTCTTC.

The chain joins TRBV4-3 to TRBJ1-2; no definite D call. Germline V gene lookup returns CDR1 LGHNA and CDR2 YSLEER. The V gene lost 1 base and the J gene lost 2 bases, with 8 bases spanning the gap. The CDR3 consists of 14 residues. The CDR3 loop reads CASSQGRSNYGYTF. The CDR3 DNA reads as TGCGCCAGCAGCCAAGGACGGTCGAACTATGGCTACACCTTC.

V usage is TRBV30 and J usage is TRBJ2-5, with D possibly matching TRBD2 (7 bases). The germline CDR1 and CDR2 sequences are GTSNPN and SVGIG (reference sequence). V lost 7 bases and J 5 bases, leaving 20 bases between the germline ends. The CDR3 spans 14 residues. The CDR3 region is CASNREGGSETQYF. Here the CDR3 DNA reads TGTGCCTCGAACAGGGAGGGGGGTTCGGAGACCCAGTACTTC.

The chain recombines TRBV11-3 with TRBJ1-2; no reliable D call. V dropped 4 bases and J dropped 4 bases, with 7 bases sitting between them. This CDR3 has 12 amino acids. The germline gives CDR1 SGHNT, CDR2 YENEEA. CDR3 residues: CASSSRGYGYTF. The DNA of the CDR3 is TGTGCCAGCAGCTCACGGGGCTATGGCTACACCTTC. The complete variable domain, with remaining parts taken from reference TRBV11-3 and TRBJ1-2, reads EAGVVQSPRYKIIEKKQPVAFWCNPISGHNTLYWYLQNLGQGPELLIRYENEEAVDDSQLPKDRFSAERLKGVDSTLKIQPAELGDSAVYLCASSSRGYGYTFGSGTRLTVV.

This rearrangement joins TRBV7-9 to TRBJ1-4, with 7 positions matching TRBD1. Germline CDR1 reads SEHNR; CDR2 reads FQNEAQ (reference sequence). V was clipped by 3 bases and J by 9 bases; unmatched bases: 10. The CDR3 extends over 15 amino acids. This CDR3 is CASSFRGDSFKKLFF. CDR3 coding DNA: TGTGCCAGCAGCTTCCGTGGGGACAGTTTCAAAAAACTGTTTTTT.

The chain links TRBV6-4 to TRBJ2-3; D remains unclear. The CDR3 loop spans 14 amino acids. Germline loops: CDR1 MRHNA, CDR2 SNTAGT. The ends were cut back, 10 bases at V and 0 bases at J, with 14 bases in the middle. CDR3 nucleotide sequence: TGTGCCACCTCGACGACTGCTAGCACAGATACGCAGTATTTT. It yields the protein CATSTTASTDTQYF.

The chain couples TRBV30 to TRBJ2-3; TRBD1 aligns across 7 bases. Germline CDR1 GTSNPN, CDR2 SVGIG (reference sequence). The CDR3 sequence is 13 residues long. Unmatched junction bases numbered 2, after V lost 1 base and J lost 4 bases. DNA for the CDR3: TGTGCCTGGAGTGCCACAGGGGCAGATACGCAGTATTTT. Protein: CAWSATGADTQYF.

This clone was seen once. The rearrangement uses TRBV30 and TRBJ1-2, with D unresolved. Germline CDR1 reads GTSNPN; CDR2 reads SVGIG (reference sequence). The CDR3 length is 17 residues. Trimming shortened V by 4 bases and J by 1 base, and 22 bases separated the two germline ends. The CDR3 region has the DNA TGTGCCTGGACCCTAACAGAAGTGGCCGGTCTTAACTATGGCTACACCTTC. It translates to CAWTLTEVAGLNYGYTF.

The rearrangement links TRBV11-3 to TRBJ1-4; D uncertain. The CDR3 extends over 16 amino acids. Trimming took off 5 bases at V and 0 bases at J, with 13 bases between the two ends. Germline V gives CDR1 SGHNT, CDR2 YENEEA. The CDR3 sequence: CASSPKGVATNEKLFF. CDR3 nucleotides: TGTGCCAGCAGCCCCAAGGGAGTGGCAACTAATGAAAAACTGTTTTTT.

The chain couples TRBV5-6 to TRBJ2-1; D perhaps matches TRBD1 (6 bases). V lost 0 bases, J lost 6 bases, and 13 bases lay in between. The germline CDR1 and CDR2 sequences are SGHDT and YYEEEE. This CDR3 is 15 amino acids long. The CDR3 region has the DNA TGTGCCAGCAGCTTGGTGGCAGGGGTCGTCAATGAGCAGTTCTTC. Amino acid sequence: CASSLVAGVVNEQFF.

The rearrangement links TRBV5-6 to TRBJ1-2; no reliable D call. The CDR3 sequence is 13 residues long. The V gene's germline CDR1 is SGHDT and CDR2 YYEEEE. V gave up 4 bases and J gave up 4 bases, with 11 bases separating them. CDR3 sequence reads: CASSPVRTYGYTF. The CDR3 nucleotides read TGTGCCAGCAGCCCGGTGAGAACCTATGGCTACACCTTC.

This clone has more than one count but fewer than ten. This chain joins TRBV15 and TRBJ1-3; D is undetermined. The CDR3 spans 19 residues. Trimming left V 1 base short and J 0 bases short, with 19 bases between. The V gene's germline CDR1 is LNHNV and CDR2 YYDKDF (reference sequence). CDR3: CATSRVGGSTLNSGNTIYF. CDR3 DNA: TGTGCCACCAGCAGAGTTGGCGGATCCACCTTGAACTCTGGAAACACCATATATTTT.

The chain recombines TRBV5-1 with TRBJ1-2; D not certain. Germline CDR1 is SGHRS and CDR2 is YFSETQ. The ends were cut back, 5 bases at V and 1 base at J, with 9 bases in the middle. This CDR3 comprises 13 residues. Here the CDR3 reads CASREQHNYGYTF. CDR3 DNA: TGCGCCAGCAGAGAACAGCATAACTATGGCTACACCTTC.

The rearrangement links TRBV7-8 to TRBJ2-1, with 8 nucleotides matching TRBD1. From germline, CDR1 is SGHVS and CDR2 FQNEAQ. The CDR3 contains 16 residues. V dropped 1 base and J dropped 7; count of bases not matched to a gene: 9. CDR3 amino acids: CASSLVVGTGVNEQFF. Here the CDR3 DNA reads TGTGCCAGCAGCTTAGTCGTGGGGACAGGCGTGAATGAGCAGTTCTTC.

A note on this clone: Germline is not matched at one junction end, which may reflect a read error. CDR3 nucleotides: TGTGCCATTAGTGCGAGCGGGAGAGAAGAGACCCAGTACTTC. Amino acid sequence: CAISASGREETQYF. This rearrangement joins TRBV10-3 to TRBJ2-5; 8 bases are a match to TRBD2. The CDR3 has 14 residues. Germline V gene sequence: CDR1 ENHRY, CDR2 SYGVKD.

The gene calls are TRBV7-8 and TRBJ2-5; the match to TRBD2 covers 7 bases. The CDR3 length is 12 residues. The germline CDR1 and CDR2 sequences are SGHVS and FQNEAQ. J gave up 4 bases and V 7 bases, and 3 bases lay outside the gene matches. CDR3 region: CASIGGGETQYF. CDR3 bases: TGTGCCAGCATCGGCGGGGGAGAGACCCAGTACTTC.

This clone was recorded once. J is TRBJ1-3 and V is TRBV10-3; D gene unclear. Per the germline V gene, CDR1 is ENHRY and CDR2 is SYGVKD. This CDR3 is built from 14 residues. V was clipped by 3 bases and J by 0 bases, with 6 bases between them. This CDR3 is CAISDGSSGNTIYF. CDR3 DNA: TGTGCCATCAGTGACGGGAGCTCTGGAAACACCATATATTTT.